This passage covers 19 T cell receptor beta chains from one sample sequenced in a study of blood T cell repertoires in COVID-19. Sequencing was performed with immunoSEQ multiplex PCR; in TCRdb, only in-frame clones are kept and a portion is missing. This table has some 290,000 clones, nearly 90% appearing once. The source material was PBMCs or T cells enriched from blood (not recorded which). The receptors originated from a woman younger than 45 who had recovered from COVID-19.

The chain links TRBV7-9 to TRBJ2-5; D is possibly TRBD1 (6 bases). The length of the CDR3 is 17 residues. Germline-derived CDR1 and CDR2 are SEHNR and FQNEAQ (reference sequence). V was clipped by 3 bases and J by 0 bases, with 17 bases between them. The CDR3 spells CASSFLLQGRYQETQYF. In DNA form, the CDR3 reads TGTGCCAGCAGCTTCCTTTTACAGGGAAGGTACCAAGAGACCCAGTACTTC.

The chain joins TRBV13 to TRBJ2-2; a weak D match, TRBD2 (5 bases). Germline V gene lookup returns CDR1 PRHDT and CDR2 FYEKMQ (reference sequence). V lost 6 bases, J lost 0 bases, and 20 bases lay in between. The length of the CDR3 is 18 residues. Here the CDR3 reads CASSHTGSGYSNTGELFF. CDR3 nucleotide sequence: TGTGCCAGCAGTCATACGGGGAGCGGCTATTCGAACACCGGGGAGCTGTTTTTT.

V and J are TRBV19 and TRBJ2-5; weak D call: TRBD2 (6 bases). Germline V lookup: CDR1 LNHDA, CDR2 SQIVND (reference sequence). The V gene lost 5 bases and the J gene lost 5 bases, with 18 bases spanning the gap. CDR3 length: 15 amino acids. In DNA, the CDR3 is TGTGCCAGTAGTCCACTGTTAACGGGGGTGGAGACCCAGTACTTC. Protein product: CASSPLLTGVETQYF. Variable domain in full (rest from reference TRBV19 and TRBJ2-5): DGGITQSPKYLFRKEGQNVTLSCEQNLNHDAMYWYRQDPGQGLRLIYYSQIVNDFQKGDIAEGYSVSREKKESFPLTVTSAQKNPTAFYLCASSPLLTGVETQYFGPGTRLLVL.

The rearrangement uses TRBV2 and TRBJ1-1, with 9 positions matching TRBD1. Germline values: CDR1 SNHLY, CDR2 FYNNEI. This CDR3 spans 15 amino acids. Trimming took 6 bases from V and 4 from J; bases not matched to a gene: 9. The CDR3 is CASRDHRQGGTEAFF. DNA for the CDR3: TGTGCCAGCAGGGACCACCGACAGGGGGGCACTGAAGCTTTCTTT.

The chain is built from TRBV19 and TRBJ1-2, with D hard to call. In germline, CDR1 is LNHDA, CDR2 SQIVND (reference sequence). The CDR3 loop spans 16 amino acids. V lost 2 bases and J 6 bases, leaving 19 bases between the germline ends. CDR3 protein: CASSIIDGVRMDGYTF. The CDR3 coding sequence is TGTGCCAGTAGTATAATTGACGGGGTCAGGATGGATGGCTACACCTTC.

CDR3: CASSSFGEQYF. The CDR3 bases are TGTGCCAGCAGCTCCTTCGGTGAGCAGTACTTC. J is TRBJ2-7 and V is TRBV11-2; D gene unclear. This CDR3 is built from 11 residues. V was clipped by 4 bases and J by 7 bases, with 8 bases between them. Germline values: CDR1 SGHAT, CDR2 FQNNGV. The full variable domain, completed using reference TRBV11-2 and TRBJ2-7, is EAGVAQSPRYKIIEKRQSVAFWCNPISGHATLYWYQQILGQGPKLLIQFQNNGVVDDSQLPKDRFSAERLKGVDSTLKIQPAKLEDSAVYLCASSSFGEQYFGPGTRLTVT.

The chain recombines TRBV27 with TRBJ1-2, with 7 bases that match TRBD1. CDR1 and CDR2 (germline): MNHEY, SMNVEV (reference sequence). V gave up 2 bases and J gave up 4 bases; unmatched junction bases: 16. The CDR3 contains 18 residues. Written as DNA, the CDR3 is TGTGCCAGCAGTTTAAGGCCGGGACAGCCCAATTACGGCTATGGCTACACCTTC. Amino acids: CASSLRPGQPNYGYGYTF.

The V and J genes are TRBV19 and TRBJ1-1, with D possibly matching TRBD1 (5 bases). This CDR3 spans 14 amino acids. Trimming removed 2 bases from V and 7 bases from J, with 14 bases in between. Germline lookup yields CDR1 LNHDA and CDR2 SQIVND (reference sequence). The CDR3 region is CASSIFQGASEAFF. The CDR3 DNA is TGTGCCAGTAGTATATTTCAGGGCGCCAGTGAAGCTTTCTTT. Together with reference TRBV19 and TRBJ1-1, the CDR3 gives the full variable domain: DGGITQSPKYLFRKEGQNVTLSCEQNLNHDAMYWYRQDPGQGLRLIYYSQIVNDFQKGDIAEGYSVSREKKESFPLTVTSAQKNPTAFYLCASSIFQGASEAFFGQGTRLTVV.

The chain recombines TRBV20-1 with TRBJ2-7; D is undetermined. CDR3 length: 10 residues. V was cut by 7 bases and J by 9 bases, with 13 bases left in between. Germline V gene sequence: CDR1 DFQATT, CDR2 SNEGSKA (reference sequence). The CDR3 DNA sequence: TGCAGTGTCCCAAGGCAGCGGCAGTACTTC. Residues: CSVPRQRQYF.

This chain uses TRBV13 with TRBJ1-2; 7 bases are shared with TRBD1. Trimming cost V 3 bases and J 4 bases; bases outside gene matches: 8. Germline values: CDR1 PRHDT, CDR2 FYEKMQ (reference sequence). The CDR3 runs 15 residues. CDR3 in amino acids: CASSFIGDSSYGYTF. The DNA of the CDR3 is TGTGCCAGCAGCTTCATCGGGGACAGCTCCTATGGCTACACCTTC.

V and J are TRBV5-1 and TRBJ2-2, with D perhaps TRBD1 (6 bases). The CDR3 is 16 residues long. Trimming shortened V by 4 bases and J by 0 bases, and 13 bases separated the two germline ends. Germline lookup yields CDR1 SGHRS and CDR2 YFSETQ. The CDR3 bases are TGCGCCAGCAGCCTCTGGGACACTTCGAACACCGGGGAGCTGTTTTTT. It translates to CASSLWDTSNTGELFF.

This clone is a singleton in its sample. The rearrangement joins TRBV27 to TRBJ2-7; a possible D gene is TRBD2 (6 bases). The length of the CDR3 is 9 residues. Germline V gene data show CDR1 as MNHEY and CDR2 as SMNVEV (reference sequence). CDR3 bases: TGTGCCAGCAGTTTAGAGGAGGGTGTG. Translated, it gives CASSLEEGV.

This chain uses TRBV4-1 with TRBJ1-5; the D is unclear. Germline V gene sequence: CDR1 MGHRA, CDR2 YSYEKL. CDR3 length: 16 amino acids. Trimming took 1 base from V and 4 from J, leaving 14 bases between them. DNA for the CDR3: TGCGCCAGCAGCCAAGTGGGTGGGCAGAAAAATCAGCCCCAGCATTTT. Its protein product is CASSQVGGQKNQPQHF.

The chain has TRBV7-2 and TRBJ2-7, with TRBD2 matching over 12 bases. V shed 8 bases and J 6 bases; nucleotides not matched to a gene: 14. The CDR3 runs 16 residues. Per the germline V gene, CDR1 is SGHTA and CDR2 is FQGNSA. CDR3 amino acids: CASLGGRGLAGIEQYF. CDR3 DNA: TGTGCCAGCCTCGGGGGGCGGGGACTAGCGGGTATCGAGCAGTACTTC.

This clone was found a few times. The V call is TRBV10-2, the J call TRBJ1-2, with 12 bases fitting TRBD1. From germline, CDR1 is WSHSY and CDR2 SAAADI. The CDR3 is 15 amino acids. With V trimmed by 7 bases and J by 4 bases, 7 bases remained unmatched. CDR3 DNA sequence: TGCGCCAGCAACCCGGGACAGGGGGCTGCCTATGGCTACACCTTC. Translation: CASNPGQGAAYGYTF.

V is TRBV18 and J is TRBJ2-1; 7 bases fit TRBD2. CDR1 is KGHSH, CDR2 LQKENI, per germline. This CDR3 region has 14 residues. V dropped 0 bases and J dropped 13; count of bases not matched to a gene: 9. Here the CDR3 DNA reads TGTGCCAGCTCACCACCGGTGGTGGGGGAGGGACAGTTCTTC. This translates into CASSPPVVGEGQFF.

The gene calls are TRBV19 and TRBJ1-3, with D possibly matching TRBD1 (5 bases). With 5 bases removed from V and 3 bases from J, the gap between germline ends came to 14 bases. This CDR3 is 15 amino acids long. The V gene's germline CDR1 is LNHDA and CDR2 SQIVND (reference sequence). The DNA of the CDR3 is TGTGCCAGTAGTGAACTCAGGGTCTTTGGAAACACCATATATTTT. Translating gives CASSELRVFGNTIYF. Full variable domain (missing parts from reference TRBV19 and TRBJ1-3): DGGITQSPKYLFRKEGQNVTLSCEQNLNHDAMYWYRQDPGQGLRLIYYSQIVNDFQKGDIAEGYSVSREKKESFPLTVTSAQKNPTAFYLCASSELRVFGNTIYFGEGSWLTVV.

The CDR3 spells CSVDRVDTEAFF. The DNA of the CDR3 is TGCAGCGTGGACAGGGTCGACACTGAAGCTTTCTTT. The chain recombines TRBV29-1 with TRBJ1-1, with 8 bases matching TRBD1. The V gene's germline CDR1 is SQVTM and CDR2 ANQGSEA. CDR3 length equals 12 residues. Trimming removed 6 bases from V and 3 bases from J; junction bases left unmatched: 3.

The chain links TRBV5-4 to TRBJ1-4; a possible D gene is TRBD1 (5 bases). The V end was cut by 4 bases, the J end by 8 bases, with 18 bases between. The CDR3 has 15 residues. The germline CDR1 and CDR2 sequences are SGHNT and YYREEE (reference sequence). The CDR3 sequence is CASSRGGEDREKLFF. The CDR3 nucleotides are TGTGCCAGCAGCCGGGGGGGTGAAGACCGAGAAAAACTGTTTTTT.